Each of the 30 T cell receptor beta chains below was sequenced from the same sample in a study of regulatory T cells in long-lasting Graves disease (TCRdb year 2021). Libraries were made using multiplex PCR. Sequencer: Illumina HiSeq 4000. To build TCR beta libraries, CDR3 regions were amplified by Arm-PCR using iRepertoire HTBI primers. Using fastp at Q25 and MiXCR, TCRdb reprocessed the public reads and kept productive beta chains. CDR3 protein sequences are deduplicated, and each keeps its most common genes and DNA. Counted in this sample were roughly 360,000 distinct CDR3 sequences; 12% of them appeared once. 18% of the sample rests with the top ten. The sample's time point label, in plain terms: newly diagnosed GD, antithyroid drugs for less than 3 months. For both TCR sequencing and RNA sequencing, RNA was extracted from PBMCs using TRIzol. These data also featured in a second study, about T cells in Graves' hyperthyroidism and ophthalmopathy.

Sequencing used peripheral blood mononuclear cells (PBMCs), obtained at new diagnosis, from a patient treated with antithyroid drugs. The receptors derive from a young woman with Graves disease. Donor details come from another sample of the same person, matched by shared clones.

This clonotype appeared many times. The V gene is TRBV12-3 or TRBV12-4, the J gene TRBJ2-1; 10 bases fit TRBD1. The V and J ends lost 7 bases and 10 bases, in that order; junction bases with no gene match: 10. CDR3 length: 14 residues. In DNA form, the CDR3 reads TGTGCCAGCACCACGACAGGGGGCTATGAAGAGCAGTTCTTC. This codes for CASTTTGGYEEQFF.

This clonotype came up many times. The chain recombines TRBV6-1 with TRBJ1-2; D not resolved. The germline CDR1 and CDR2 sequences are MNHNS and SASEGT. The CDR3 length is 12 residues. V shed 8 bases and J shed 8 bases, with 15 bases lying between them. The chain's CDR3 is CASRLWAGGYTF. As DNA, the CDR3 is TGTGCCAGCCGCTTATGGGCGGGAGGCTACACCTTC.

The table lists this clonotype with many counts. The gene calls are TRBV6-2 or TRBV6-3 and TRBJ2-1, with a tentative D call TRBD1 (6 bases). CDR3 length: 14 amino acids. Trimming stripped 6 bases from V and 2 bases from J, with 11 bases between. The germline V gene has CDR1 MNHEY and CDR2 SVGEGT. For the CDR3, the DNA is TGTGCCAGCAGACCAGGGGCCCCCTACAATGAGCAGTTCTTC. Protein sequence: CASRPGAPYNEQFF.

This clonotype was recorded many times. This chain links TRBV12-3 or TRBV12-4 with TRBJ2-1, with D unresolved. Trimming cost V 2 bases and J 9 bases, with 5 bases left between them. This CDR3 spans 11 amino acids. CDR3 sequence: CASSLTPEQFF. CDR3 DNA sequence: TGTGCCAGCAGTTTAACCCCTGAGCAGTTCTTC.

This clonotype was seen ten or more times. The V call is TRBV20-1, the J call TRBJ1-1, with unresolved D. The V gene's germline CDR1 is DFQATT and CDR2 SNEGSKA (reference sequence). The CDR3 runs to 14 residues. V was trimmed by 5 bases and J by 2 bases, leaving 15 bases between them. The CDR3 region has the DNA TGCAGTGCTCCTTCCGACACCTTAAACACTGAAGCTTTCTTT. It specifies CSAPSDTLNTEAFF.

In its sample, this clonotype was seen a few times. CDR3 protein: CASSFVQQGEQFF. The CDR3 DNA reads as TGTGCCAGCAGCTTCGTACAACAGGGTGAGCAGTTCTTC. V gene TRBV7-6 combines with J gene TRBJ2-1; TRBD1 might be the D (6 bases). CDR1 is SGHVS, CDR2 FNYEAQ, per germline. CDR3 length: 13 amino acids. Trimming shortened V by 3 bases and J by 9 bases, and 12 bases separated the two germline ends.

This clonotype was observed at least ten times. This sequence joins TRBV10-3 and TRBJ1-1; D uncertain. V lost 7 bases, J lost 6 bases, and 18 bases lay in between. This CDR3 comprises 14 residues. CDR1 ENHRY and CDR2 SYGVKD come from the germline V gene. This chain's CDR3 is CAITPGPANPEAFF. The CDR3, as DNA: TGTGCCATCACCCCTGGGCCAGCCAACCCTGAAGCTTTCTTT.

In regard to this clonotype: A read error may explain this, as a much larger clone is one base away. The V gene is TRBV12-3 or TRBV12-4, the J gene TRBJ1-2; D gene uncertain. This CDR3 region has 10 residues. DNA for the CDR3: TGTACCAGCAGTAGATATGGCTACACCTTC. It codes for CTSSRYGYTF.

This clonotype has ten or more counts. V and J are TRBV6-2 or TRBV6-3 and TRBJ2-2; perhaps TRBD2 as D (5 bases). This CDR3 region has 15 residues. Trimming removed 2 bases from V and 7 bases from J, with 14 bases in between. Germline CDR1 and CDR2: MNHEY and SVGEGT. This CDR3 reads CASSYPRDGNGELFF. The CDR3 bases are TGTGCCAGCAGTTACCCCCGGGATGGGAACGGGGAGCTGTTTTTT.

This clonotype came up many times. The chain couples TRBV11-2 to TRBJ2-1; D is perhaps TRBD2 (5 bases). Germline V gene sequence: CDR1 SGHAT, CDR2 FQNNGV. The V end lost 6 bases, the J end lost 9 bases, and 9 bases lay between the germline ends. The CDR3 has 11 amino acids. The CDR3: CASRGAGEQFF. CDR3 bases: TGTGCCAGCAGGGGTGCGGGTGAGCAGTTCTTC.

This clonotype was seen repeatedly, ten times or more. J is TRBJ1-5 and V is TRBV20-1; D gene unclear. V was trimmed by 4 bases and J by 0 bases, leaving 22 bases between them. CDR1 and CDR2 (germline): DFQATT, SNEGSKA (reference sequence). This CDR3 region has 18 residues. CDR3 sequence (DNA): TGCAGTGCTATCCCAAATCCCCCAGTGGCCGATAGCAATCAGCCCCAGCATTTT. Its translation: CSAIPNPPVADSNQPQHF.

As concerns this clonotype: A much larger clonotype is one base distant, so this may be a read error. Without the conserved terminal phenylalanine or tryptophan, this CDR3 likely stems from a read error. The V call is TRBV25-1, the J call TRBJ2-5, with 7 positions matching TRBD1. Germline CDR1 MGHDK, CDR2 SYGVNS. The CDR3 is 17 residues long. Trimming removed 6 bases from V and 2 bases from J; junction bases left unmatched: 15. The CDR3 reads CASSSGPLGTVQETQYS. In DNA form, the CDR3 reads TGTGCCAGCAGCAGTGGTCCCCTCGGGACAGTGCAAGAGACCCAGTACTCC.

The table lists this clonotype with many counts. The chain is built from TRBV27 and TRBJ1-5; D ambiguous. Germline-derived CDR1 and CDR2 are MNHEY and SMNVEV (reference sequence). Trimming cost V 0 bases and J 6 bases, with 12 bases left between them. The CDR3 is 15 residues long. The CDR3: CASSLSGRAGQPQHF. CDR3 sequence (DNA): TGTGCCAGCAGTTTATCCGGGCGGGCGGGTCAGCCCCAGCATTTT.

This clonotype was found many times. The rearrangement joins TRBV11-2 to TRBJ2-1; D gene unclear. The CDR3 loop spans 12 amino acids. Germline values: CDR1 SGHAT, CDR2 FQNNGV. With 5 bases removed from V and 5 bases from J, the gap between germline ends came to 7 bases. CDR3 DNA sequence: TGTGCCAGCAGCACCTATAACAATGAGCAGTTCTTC. Its protein is CASSTYNNEQFF.

CDR3 sequence: CASSRGSKNIQYF. DNA of the CDR3: TGTGCCAGCAGTCGGGGGTCCAAAAACATTCAGTACTTC. The chain links TRBV28 to TRBJ2-4, with D tentatively TRBD2 (6 bases). Germline V gene lookup returns CDR1 MDHEN and CDR2 SYDVKM. The V end lost 5 bases, the J end lost 2 bases, and 7 bases lay between the germline ends. The CDR3 extends over 13 amino acids.

The genes are TRBV10-3 and TRBJ1-3; D remains ambiguous. V was trimmed by 4 bases and J by 2 bases, leaving 3 bases between them. CDR1 ENHRY and CDR2 SYGVKD come from the germline V gene. The CDR3 covers 12 residues. The DNA for the CDR3 is TGTGCCATCAGTGTTCCTGGAAACACCATATATTTT. Its protein is CAISVPGNTIYF.

In this sample, this clonotype turned up many times. J is TRBJ1-5 and V is TRBV15; no reliable D call. Germline V gene data show CDR1 as LNHNV and CDR2 as YYDKDF (reference sequence). Between the trimmed V and J ends, which lost 0 bases and 9 bases, there was a span of 9 bases. This CDR3 has 13 amino acids. CDR3 region: CATSRDREWPQHF. The CDR3 DNA is TGTGCCACCAGCAGAGATCGAGAGTGGCCCCAGCATTTT.

This clonotype was recorded many times. The CDR3 loop is CSVEAPGGRGWGYNEQFF. The CDR3 nucleotides are TGCAGCGTTGAAGCCCCGGGGGGCAGGGGCTGGGGTTACAATGAGCAGTTCTTC. The chain couples TRBV29-1 to TRBJ2-1; a weak D match, TRBD2 (7 bases). The CDR3 spans 18 residues. Trimming removed 1 base at V and 4 bases at J, with 23 bases between. Germline assignment: CDR1 SQVTM and CDR2 ANQGSEA.

This clonotype came up a few times. This chain connects TRBV6-5 to TRBJ2-3, with 7 nucleotides matching TRBD1. The CDR3 extends over 16 amino acids. CDR1 and CDR2 (germline): MNHEY, SVGAGI. Trimming took 2 bases from V and 1 from J; bases not matched to a gene: 6. CDR3 coding DNA: TGTGCCAGCAGTTACGAGGCAGGGGGACGCACAGATACGCAGTATTTT. Amino acid sequence: CASSYEAGGRTDTQYF.

In this sample, this clonotype turned up a few times. Relative to the germline gene, one junction end is altered; a read error may explain this. This chain's CDR3 is CASSSRGSGTDAQYF. CDR3 nucleotides: TGTGCCAGCAGTTCCAGGGGATCGGGGACAGATGCGCAGTATTTT. The chain combines TRBV6-9 with TRBJ2-3, with TRBD1 matching over 7 bases. The CDR3 extends over 15 amino acids. From germline, CDR1 is MNHGY and CDR2 SVAAGI.

Of note for this clonotype: A much larger clone sits a single nucleotide away, making a read error possible. The chain joins TRBV15 to TRBJ2-4; D unclear. CDR3 length equals 17 residues. Germline lookup yields CDR1 LNHNV and CDR2 YYDKDF (reference sequence). CDR3 nucleotide sequence: TGTGCCGCCAGCAGAGATACGGAGATTCTAGCCAAAAACATTCAGTACTTC. This codes for CAASRDTEILAKNIQYF. Full variable domain (remainder filled in from reference TRBV15 and TRBJ2-4): DAMVIQNPRYQVTQFGKPVTLSCSQTLNHNVMYWYQQKSSQAPKLLFHYYDKDFNNEADTPDNFQSRRPNTSFCFLDIRSPGLGDTAMYLCAASRDTEILAKNIQYFGAGTRLSVL.

This clonotype was seen ten or more times. The rearrangement joins TRBV2 to TRBJ2-1, with a weak D call TRBD1 (5 bases). The V end lost 1 base, the J end lost 1 base, and 8 bases lay between the germline ends. Per the germline V gene, CDR1 is SNHLY and CDR2 is FYNNEI. CDR3 length: 15 amino acids. The CDR3 DNA reads TGTGCCAGCAGTGAAGTTCAGGGATCCTACAATGAGCAGTTCTTC. Protein sequence: CASSEVQGSYNEQFF.

This clonotype was counted once. A far larger clone is just one base off, so this is likely a read error. This sequence joins TRBV7-3 and TRBJ1-2, with a possible D match to TRBD1 (6 bases). This CDR3 has 13 residues. Looked up from germline, CDR1 is SGHTA and CDR2 is FQGTGA. CDR3 in amino acids: CVSSFSAGGGYTF. CDR3 DNA: TGTGTCAGCAGCTTCTCTGCCGGGGGCGGCTACACCTTC. The complete variable domain, with remaining parts taken from reference TRBV7-3 and TRBJ1-2, reads GAGVSQTPSNKVTEKGKYVELRCDPISGHTALYWYRQSLGQGPEFLIYFQGTGAADDSGLPNDRFFAVRPEGSVSTLKIQRTERGDSAVYLCVSSFSAGGGYTFGSGTRLTVV.

This clonotype came up many times. The genes are TRBV20-1 and TRBJ2-3; the match to TRBD2 covers 11 bases. The CDR3 spans 14 residues. Trimming removed 3 bases from V and 4 bases from J; junction bases left unmatched: 3. The V gene's germline CDR1 is DFQATT and CDR2 SNEGSKA (reference sequence). This chain's CDR3 is CSARTSGEADTQYF. CDR3 in DNA: TGCAGTGCTAGGACTAGCGGGGAGGCAGATACGCAGTATTTT.

This clonotype was detected ten times or more. This sequence joins TRBV6-2 or TRBV6-3 and TRBJ1-5; D unclear. Germline V gene data show CDR1 as MNHEY and CDR2 as SVGEGT. Trimming shortened V by 0 bases and J by 0 bases, and 18 bases separated the two germline ends. The CDR3 extends over 19 amino acids. For the CDR3, the DNA is TGTGCCAGCAGTTACTCACCATTCCAACGAGGCCTTAGCAATCAGCCCCAGCATTTT. It codes for CASSYSPFQRGLSNQPQHF.

At least ten counts were recorded for this clonotype. This chain joins TRBV20-1 and TRBJ2-1; D is unresolved. Germline CDR1 reads DFQATT; CDR2 reads SNEGSKA (reference sequence). This CDR3 spans 16 amino acids. The V and J ends lost 3 bases and 2 bases respectively, with 17 bases between them. This CDR3 reads CSARLTARKAYNEQFF. CDR3 in DNA: TGCAGTGCTAGGTTAACTGCAAGGAAGGCCTACAATGAGCAGTTCTTC.

Ten or more counts support this clonotype. CDR3 residues: CASGGGAITGELFF. The CDR3, as DNA: TGTGCCAGCGGTGGGGGAGCGATTACCGGGGAGCTGTTTTTT. The chain links TRBV3-1 to TRBJ2-2; D might be TRBD1 or TRBD2, each matching 5 bases. The CDR3 spans 14 residues. Germline V gene lookup returns CDR1 LGHDT and CDR2 YNNKEL (reference sequence). V lost 8 bases and J lost 5, with 15 bases in between.

Many counts were recorded for this clonotype. This rearrangement joins TRBV7-9 to TRBJ1-4; 8 bases align to TRBD1. This CDR3 contains 15 residues. Trimming removed 7 bases from V and 0 bases from J; junction bases left unmatched: 4. CDR1 is SEHNR, CDR2 FQNEAQ, per germline (reference sequence). The CDR3 loop reads CASMRTGSTNEKLFF. The CDR3 DNA reads TGTGCCAGCATGAGGACAGGGTCAACTAATGAAAAACTGTTTTTT.

This clonotype was seen many times. The chain carries TRBV3-1 and TRBJ2-7, with 7 bases that match TRBD2. The germline V gene has CDR1 LGHDT and CDR2 YNNKEL (reference sequence). J was trimmed by 3 bases and V by 0 bases; bases with no gene match: 5. This CDR3 spans 15 amino acids. Here the CDR3 reads CASSQDHGGSYEQYF. The CDR3 nucleotides are TGTGCCAGCAGCCAAGACCATGGCGGGAGCTACGAGCAGTACTTC.

The chain combines TRBV11-2 with TRBJ1-2; tentative D call: TRBD1 (5 bases). This CDR3 contains 14 residues. Germline V gene sequence: CDR1 SGHAT, CDR2 FQNNGV. V shed 7 bases and J shed 3 bases, with 15 bases lying between them. CDR3 nucleotides: TGTGCCAGCAAAACGGCAGGGAAATACTATGGCTACACCTTC. Translating it yields CASKTAGKYYGYTF. Variable domain in full (rest from reference TRBV11-2 and TRBJ1-2): EAGVAQSPRYKIIEKRQSVAFWCNPISGHATLYWYQQILGQGPKLLIQFQNNGVVDDSQLPKDRFSAERLKGVDSTLKIQPAKLEDSAVYLCASKTAGKYYGYTFGSGTRLTVV.